Listed here are 27 T cell receptor beta chains from one sample, sequenced in a study of T-cell reconstitution after alpha-beta-depleted transplantation in children. Unique molecular identifiers featured in how the TCRbeta library was prepared. TCRdb ran MiXCR on the PCR reads and lists one entry per CDR3 protein. The table includes about 200,000 distinct CDR3 sequences, around 9.2% detected once. This specimen consisted of PBMCs, mostly from graft donor cells, obtained 360 days after TCRalphabeta/CD19-depleted stem cell transplant. The receptors here all came from a male patient aged 2-10 years who had a stem cell transplant for acute myeloid leukemia, so the T cells may come from the graft donor.

There are a few counts of this clonotype. CDR3 DNA sequence: TGCGCCAGCATGCCCGGGACACGGGATTTCTACGAGCAGTACTTC. Translation gives CASMPGTRDFYEQYF. The rearrangement uses TRBV5-1 and TRBJ2-7, with TRBD1 as a possible D gene (6 bases). V was clipped by 6 bases and J by 3 bases, with 19 bases between them. CDR3 length: 15 amino acids. Germline V gene sequence: CDR1 SGHRS, CDR2 YFSETQ.

This clonotype has a count of ten or more. One end of the junction does not line up with germline, which may come from a read error. The chain carries TRBV12-3 or TRBV12-4 and TRBJ1-1; D gene unclear. The length of the CDR3 is 10 residues. The CDR3 region is CASSSQQVHF. In DNA form, the CDR3 reads TGTGCCAGCAGCTCCCAGCAGGTTCACTTT.

This clonotype was recorded at least ten times. This rearrangement joins TRBV4-2 to TRBJ2-2; a possible D gene is TRBD2 (8 bases). The CDR3 covers 16 residues. Per germline, CDR1 LGHNA and CDR2 YNFKEQ. Deletions cut 6 bases from V and 0 bases from J, with 14 bases between. CDR3 loop: CASSQRGTANTGELFF. The CDR3 nucleotides are TGTGCCAGCAGTCAGCGGGGGACAGCGAACACCGGGGAGCTGTTTTTT.

This clonotype was detected ten times or more. V is TRBV7-2 and J is TRBJ2-3; a possible D gene is TRBD2 (6 bases). Trimming cost V 2 bases and J 4 bases, with 16 bases left between them. This CDR3 is 16 amino acids long. Germline V gene lookup returns CDR1 SGHTA and CDR2 FQGNSA. The DNA for the CDR3 is TGTGCCAGCAGCTTACTGGCGGGACGAAGGGCAGATACGCAGTATTTT. Translated, it gives CASSLLAGRRADTQYF.

This chain uses TRBV7-2 with TRBJ2-5, with D perhaps matching TRBD1 (6 bases). Germline CDR1 and CDR2: SGHTA and FQGNSA. The CDR3 runs 13 residues. With 4 bases removed from V and 2 bases from J, the gap between germline ends came to 8 bases. The CDR3 protein is CASSSDRQETQYF. The CDR3 bases are TGTGCCAGCAGCTCGGACAGACAAGAGACCCAGTACTTC.

This clonotype was observed a few times. The rearrangement uses TRBV7-2 and TRBJ2-7; D not resolved. V lost 6 bases and J lost 3, with 18 bases in between. Germline values: CDR1 SGHTA, CDR2 FQGNSA. There are 15 residues in the CDR3. Written as DNA, the CDR3 is TGTGCCAGCAGAATAAATAATCGCCCTCGCTACGAGCAGTACTTC. Translated: CASRINNRPRYEQYF.

This clonotype showed up many times. The V gene is TRBV24-1, the J gene TRBJ2-3; D perhaps matches TRBD1 (6 bases). Germline lookup yields CDR1 KGHDR and CDR2 SFDVKD. Trimming stripped 3 bases from V and 1 base from J, with 10 bases between. This CDR3 is 15 amino acids long. CDR3 loop: CATSDPHRGTDTQYF. CDR3 DNA sequence: TGTGCCACCAGTGATCCGCACAGGGGCACAGATACGCAGTATTTT.

This clonotype occurred many times. This chain connects TRBV20-1 to TRBJ2-1, with 10 bases aligning to TRBD1. The trim removed 3 bases at V and 8 bases at J, leaving 4 bases unmatched. CDR3 length equals 13 residues. CDR1 is DFQATT, CDR2 SNEGSKA, per germline (reference sequence). In DNA, the CDR3 is TGCAGTGCTAGGGGACAGGGGCTCCATGAGCAGTTCTTC. As protein: CSARGQGLHEQFF.

This clonotype was counted only a few times. This chain links TRBV20-1 with TRBJ2-3; 8 nucleotides align to TRBD2. V shed 3 bases, J shed 5 bases, and the junction held 7 bases outside the gene matches. Germline V lookup: CDR1 DFQATT, CDR2 SNEGSKA (reference sequence). The CDR3 length is 14 residues. For the CDR3, the DNA is TGCAGTGCTAGGGGTCGGGAGGGCCAAGATACGCAGTATTTT. Its translation: CSARGREGQDTQYF.

This clonotype has more than one count but fewer than ten. This chain links TRBV6-2 or TRBV6-3 with TRBJ2-5; D is unclear. V was cut by 0 bases and J by 4 bases, with 9 bases left in between. CDR1 is MNHEY, CDR2 SVGEGT, per germline. The CDR3 extends over 14 amino acids. CDR3 amino acids: CASSYSIVGETQYF. CDR3 coding DNA: TGTGCCAGCAGTTACTCTATCGTTGGAGAGACCCAGTACTTC.

This clonotype was seen at least ten times. V and J are TRBV12-3 or TRBV12-4 and TRBJ2-7; 12 bases match TRBD2. The CDR3 extends over 15 amino acids. V was clipped by 7 bases and J by 2 bases; unmatched bases: 6. For the CDR3, the DNA is TGTGCCAGCACCGGGACTAGCGGGTTACCCTACGAGCAGTACTTC. Translation gives CASTGTSGLPYEQYF.

In this sample, this clonotype turned up a few times. The V gene is TRBV15, the J gene TRBJ2-3, with 10 bases that match TRBD2. The V gene's germline CDR1 is LNHNV and CDR2 YYDKDF (reference sequence). V lost 5 bases and J lost 3; bases outside the gene matches: 5. The CDR3 contains 15 residues. CDR3 nucleotides: TGTGCCACCAGCGGCAGCGGGGGGGCAACAGATACGCAGTATTTT. Translated: CATSGSGGATDTQYF.

Remarks on this clonotype: This could be a read error, since a much larger clone is one nucleotide away. The V gene is TRBV11-1, the J gene TRBJ1-1; 8 bases are a match to TRBD1. V trimming: 7 bases; J trimming: 4 bases; junction bases outside the gene matches: 8. In germline, CDR1 is SGHAT, CDR2 FQDESV (reference sequence). CDR3 length: 14 residues. In DNA form, the CDR3 reads TGTGCCAGCATCCCGCAGGGGGCCCCCACTGAAGCTTTCTTT. It encodes CASIPQGAPTEAFF.

This chain links TRBV29-1 with TRBJ2-3; TRBD1 matches 7 bases. The germline V gene has CDR1 SQVTM and CDR2 ANQGSEA. CDR3 length: 14 amino acids. J was trimmed by 4 bases and V by 6 bases; bases with no gene match: 10. The CDR3 DNA is TGCAGCGTGATCAGGGACAGAACTCCAGATACGCAGTATTTT. Translation: CSVIRDRTPDTQYF.

The V call is TRBV20-1, the J call TRBJ2-3, with D possibly matching TRBD2 (6 bases). Germline CDR1 reads DFQATT; CDR2 reads SNEGSKA (reference sequence). This CDR3 region has 14 residues. V was pared by 5 bases and J by 2 bases, with 14 bases between. CDR3 sequence reads: CSAPRRENTDTQYF. Here the CDR3 DNA reads TGCAGTGCTCCTAGGAGGGAAAACACAGATACGCAGTATTTT.

This clonotype has more than one count but fewer than ten. V is TRBV19 and J is TRBJ1-2; D gene ambiguous. CDR1 LNHDA and CDR2 SQIVND come from the germline V gene (reference sequence). Trimming took off 5 bases at V and 5 bases at J, with 15 bases between the two ends. The CDR3 length is 14 residues. The CDR3, as DNA: TGTGCCAGTAGTCAACAGTGGGGTAATTATGGCTACACCTTC. Translating it yields CASSQQWGNYGYTF. Full variable domain (outside the CDR3, taken from reference TRBV19 and TRBJ1-2): DGGITQSPKYLFRKEGQNVTLSCEQNLNHDAMYWYRQDPGQGLRLIYYSQIVNDFQKGDIAEGYSVSREKKESFPLTVTSAQKNPTAFYLCASSQQWGNYGYTFGSGTRLTVV.

This clonotype was counted a few times. The chain has TRBV11-2 and TRBJ2-3, with TRBD1 matching 7 bases. The CDR3 covers 19 residues. The V segment lost 4 bases and the J segment 2 bases; nucleotides outside the gene matches: 18. CDR1 and CDR2 from the germline V gene are SGHAT and FQNNGV. Here the CDR3 reads CASSSRERGGRLNTDTQYF. The CDR3, as DNA: TGTGCCAGCAGCTCCCGAGAAAGAGGGGGCCGACTCAACACAGATACGCAGTATTTT.

This chain links TRBV2 with TRBJ1-1; no definite D call. The V end was cut by 6 bases, the J end by 5 bases, with 19 bases between. The CDR3 extends over 15 amino acids. Germline CDR1 and CDR2: SNHLY and FYNNEI. The CDR3 nucleotides are TGTGCCAGCAGCTCTCCACCGGGGAGGGTTACTGAAGCTTTCTTT. It codes for CASSSPPGRVTEAFF.

The table lists this clonotype with a few counts. The CDR3: CASSQGNREVGTEAFF. The CDR3 nucleotides read TGCGCCAGCAGCCAAGGAAACAGGGAGGTGGGCACTGAAGCTTTCTTT. The chain employs TRBV4-1 and TRBJ1-1; tentative D call: TRBD1 (6 bases). Germline-derived CDR1 and CDR2 are MGHRA and YSYEKL. V lost 1 base to trimming and J lost 4 bases, with 16 bases between them. There are 16 residues in the CDR3.

This clonotype was seen a handful of times. Mismatch with germline at one junction end may stem from a read error. The CDR3 spells CASRMGVRQETQYF. In nucleotides, the CDR3 is TGTGCCAGCAGGATGGGGGTTCGCCAAGAAACCCAGTACTTC. This chain links TRBV12-3 or TRBV12-4 with TRBJ2-5; D is tentatively TRBD1 or TRBD2 (5 bases each). This CDR3 region has 14 residues.

This clonotype has only a few counts. V is TRBV18 and J is TRBJ1-5, with 7 positions matching TRBD1. Germline V lookup: CDR1 KGHSH, CDR2 LQKENI. Trimming took 2 bases from V and 3 from J; bases not matched to a gene: 4. The CDR3 consists of 15 residues. DNA for the CDR3: TGTGCCAGCTCACCATTCCAGGGGGTCAATCAGCCCCAGCATTTT. Translation: CASSPFQGVNQPQHF. The variable domain in full, with the rest retrieved from reference TRBV18 and TRBJ1-5, is NAGVMQNPRHLVRRRGQEARLRCSPMKGHSHVYWYRQLPEEGLKFMVYLQKENIIDESGMPKERFSAEFPKEGPSILRIQQVVRGDSAAYFCASSPFQGVNQPQHFGDGTRLSIL.

The V and J genes are TRBV5-1 and TRBJ1-6, with D uncertain. Trimming shortened V by 0 bases and J by 10 bases, and 17 bases separated the two germline ends. This CDR3 comprises 16 residues. In germline, CDR1 is SGHRS, CDR2 YFSETQ. The CDR3 coding sequence is TGCGCCAGCAGCTTGGCCGGAAGGCCTACGCGGTCACCCCTCCACTTT. It is translated as CASSLAGRPTRSPLHF.

This chain links TRBV2 with TRBJ2-4; 7 positions match TRBD1. J was trimmed by 0 bases and V by 8 bases; bases with no gene match: 13. Germline values: CDR1 SNHLY, CDR2 FYNNEI. CDR3 length: 17 residues. This CDR3 is CASFRQQGTLAKNIQYF. In DNA, the CDR3 is TGTGCCAGCTTTCGCCAACAGGGGACCCTAGCCAAAAACATTCAGTACTTC.

The rearrangement uses TRBV20-1 and TRBJ1-2; possible D gene TRBD1, 5 bases. The CDR3 spans 13 residues. The germline V gene encodes CDR1 DFQATT and CDR2 SNEGSKA (reference sequence). V was shortened by 0 bases and J by 3 bases, with 8 bases between the two germline ends. CDR3 nucleotides: TGCAGTGCTAGAGACAGGGTTGACTATGGCTACACCTTC. Translated, it gives CSARDRVDYGYTF.

The V call is TRBV7-3, the J call TRBJ1-6; 9 nucleotides line up with TRBD1. Germline V gives CDR1 SGHTA, CDR2 FQGTGA. The CDR3 has 17 amino acids. Losses at the gene ends were 1 base for V and 2 bases for J; bases not matched to a gene: 3. The CDR3 DNA follows: TGTGCCAGCAGCTTAAACGGGACAGGGCCCTATAATTCACCCCTCCACTTT. This gives the protein CASSLNGTGPYNSPLHF.

The genes are TRBV2 and TRBJ2-7; 9 bases align to TRBD1. The V gene end was trimmed by 8 bases and the J gene end by 5 bases; junction bases not matched to a gene: 4. CDR1 is SNHLY, CDR2 FYNNEI, per germline. This CDR3 has 12 residues. The CDR3 loop reads CASGTGIHEQYV. The CDR3 DNA reads as TGTGCCAGCGGGACAGGGATACACGAGCAGTACGTC.

This clonotype showed up just a few times. The rearrangement joins TRBV29-1 to TRBJ2-5, with TRBD2 identical over 11 bases. CDR1 is SQVTM and CDR2 is ANQGSEA in the germline V gene. V was pared by 4 bases and J by 5 bases, with 3 bases of the junction left unmatched. CDR3 length: 13 residues. The CDR3 DNA follows: TGCAGCGTTGGACTAGCGGGACACGAGACCCAGTACTTC. Translating gives CSVGLAGHETQYF.